These 8 T cell receptor beta chains came from one sample sequenced in a study of T cell repertoires in cytomegalovirus infection. TCRdb recomputed calls from the reads with MiXCR, one row per CDR3 protein. The table includes 200,000 or so distinct CDR3 sequences, 28% detected once. The sample comprised PBMCs. These receptors all stem from a human donor in good health (CMV status not recorded). Some clones in this sample may be carry-over from other donors' samples.

There are a few counts of this clonotype. The chain carries TRBV4-1 and TRBJ2-1; 9 positions match TRBD2. CDR1 MGHRA and CDR2 YSYEKL come from the germline V gene. V was clipped by 4 bases and J by 9 bases; unmatched bases: 4. The CDR3 covers 13 residues. The CDR3 protein is CASSRLTSGEQFF. The CDR3 DNA is TGCGCCAGCAGCCGCCTGACTAGCGGTGAGCAGTTCTTC.

This clonotype turned up a few times. CDR3 sequence reads: CASSLWASGGQSSYEQYF. CDR3 sequence (DNA): TGTGCCAGCAGCTTATGGGCTAGCGGGGGCCAGAGCTCCTACGAGCAGTACTTC. The J gene is TRBJ2-7, the V gene TRBV11-2; TRBD2 aligns across 10 bases. The junction had 10 bases not matched to a gene; V was cut back by 2 bases and J by 0 bases. Germline CDR1 reads SGHAT; CDR2 reads FQNNGV. This CDR3 contains 18 residues.

This clonotype was seen a handful of times. The chain joins TRBV20-1 to TRBJ2-5; 7 bases line up with TRBD2. Germline loops: CDR1 DFQATT, CDR2 SNEGSKA (reference sequence). The CDR3 totals 13 residues. Unmatched junction bases numbered 6, after V lost 3 bases and J lost 5 bases. DNA for the CDR3: TGCAGTGCTAGTTTTCAGGGAGGGGAGACCCAGTACTTC. Its protein is CSASFQGGETQYF.

This clonotype showed up just a few times. V gene TRBV15 combines with J gene TRBJ2-5; 10 positions agree with TRBD2. CDR1 is LNHNV, CDR2 YYDKDF, per germline (reference sequence). J gave up 1 base and V 1 base, and 3 bases lay outside the gene matches. This CDR3 is 16 amino acids long. In DNA form, the CDR3 reads TGTGCCACCAGCAGAGGGTTAGCGGGAGGCCAAGAGACCCAGTACTTC. Translation gives CATSRGLAGGQETQYF.

This chain uses TRBV6-2 or TRBV6-3 with TRBJ2-5; D perhaps matches TRBD2 (6 bases). The V gene's germline CDR1 is MNHEY and CDR2 SVGEGT. The CDR3 has 12 residues. V gave up 8 bases and J gave up 1 base, with 8 bases separating them. This CDR3 reads CASGDSQETQYF. Here the CDR3 DNA reads TGTGCCAGCGGGGACTCCCAAGAGACCCAGTACTTC.

The chain employs TRBV19 and TRBJ1-6, with unresolved D. The CDR3 runs to 15 residues. The germline V gene encodes CDR1 LNHDA and CDR2 SQIVND (reference sequence). V was cut by 5 bases and J by 8 bases, with 16 bases left in between. The CDR3 here is CASSAQPGSDSPLHF. The DNA for the CDR3 is TGTGCCAGTAGTGCCCAACCCGGGTCCGATTCACCCCTCCACTTT.

Points on this clonotype: A single base separates this from a much larger clone, so it may be a read error. The rearrangement uses TRBV7-2 and TRBJ1-1; D gene ambiguous. The germline gives CDR1 SGHTA, CDR2 FQGNSA. CDR3 size: 13 residues. This chain's CDR3 is CASCFTRNTEAFF. The CDR3, as DNA: TGTGCCAGCTGCTTTACAAGGAACACTGAAGCTTTCTTT. The full variable domain, rest sourced from reference TRBV7-2 and TRBJ1-1, is GAGVSQSPSNKVTEKGKDVELRCDPISGHTALYWYRQSLGQGLEFLIYFQGNSAPDKSGLPSDRFSAERTGGSVSTLTIQRTQQEDSAVYLCASCFTRNTEAFFGQGTRLTVV.

The chain carries TRBV6-1 and TRBJ1-1; D is unclear. Germline CDR1 MNHNS, CDR2 SASEGT. The V end was cut by 6 bases, the J end by 1 base, with 12 bases between. The CDR3 has 14 amino acids. CDR3 region: CASRPRGQNTEAFF. The CDR3 nucleotides are TGTGCCAGCAGACCCAGAGGGCAGAACACTGAAGCTTTCTTT.